The 28 T cell receptor beta chains given below trace back to one sample, sequenced in a study of T-cell memory formation after mild COVID-19. A single record per CDR3 protein comes from TCRdb applying MiXCR to the 5' RACE reads. The table has around 390,000 distinct CDR3 sequences, about 17% seen once; the top ten hold about a fifth. Sequenced sample: PBMCs or a T cell subset sorted from them (not recorded which). The receptors were sampled from a man aged 18-30 years who had mild COVID-19 (a few samples of this study predate the infection). Cell type and time point are not known.

This clonotype has ten or more counts. The chain employs TRBV7-2 and TRBJ1-2; D is ambiguous. The germline CDR1 and CDR2 sequences are SGHTA and FQGNSA. V was clipped by 5 bases and J by 4 bases, with 11 bases between them. The CDR3 is made up of 13 amino acids. The CDR3 protein is CASSPYTLYGYTF. The CDR3 coding sequence is TGTGCCAGCAGCCCGTACACTCTCTATGGCTACACCTTC.

This clonotype was seen ten or more times. This chain links TRBV10-2 with TRBJ1-5; D uncertain. The V gene's germline CDR1 is WSHSY and CDR2 SAAADI. The CDR3 covers 13 residues. Between the trimmed V and J ends, which lost 6 bases and 5 bases, there was a span of 11 bases. CDR3 region: CASSPERDQPQHF. Written as DNA, the CDR3 is TGCGCCAGCAGCCCCGAGAGGGATCAGCCCCAGCATTTT.

The chain is built from TRBV18 and TRBJ1-4; D is unresolved. Germline CDR1 KGHSH, CDR2 LQKENI. The CDR3 is made up of 13 amino acids. The V and J ends lost 6 bases and 7 bases respectively, with 12 bases between them. CDR3 nucleotides: TGTGCCAGCTCCCCAATGTGGGGTGAAAAACTGTTTTTT. Its protein is CASSPMWGEKLFF.

This chain uses TRBV4-1 with TRBJ2-5, with D hard to call. The V and J ends lost 0 bases and 5 bases respectively, with 16 bases between them. This CDR3 has 16 amino acids. Per the germline V gene, CDR1 is MGHRA and CDR2 is YSYEKL. The CDR3 is CASSQDRSVGWETQYF. The CDR3 bases are TGCGCCAGCAGCCAAGATAGGTCGGTTGGGTGGGAGACCCAGTACTTC.

The chain employs TRBV16 and TRBJ1-6, with D maybe TRBD1 (6 bases). This CDR3 has 16 amino acids. Germline V gives CDR1 KGHSY, CDR2 FQNENV. V was pared by 3 bases and J by 7 bases, with 16 bases between. The CDR3 sequence is CASSQSGTPGNSPLHF. The CDR3 DNA sequence: TGTGCCAGCAGCCAGTCCGGGACACCAGGGAATTCACCCCTCCACTTT.

The chain couples TRBV5-6 to TRBJ1-2; D may be TRBD1 (6 bases). Trimming pared 3 bases from V and 8 bases from J, leaving 17 bases between. CDR3 length: 14 amino acids. Germline V CDR1 and CDR2: SGHDT, YYEEEE. CDR3 nucleotide sequence: TGTGCCAGCAGCTCGGGCTGGGGGGCGCTCGGCTACACCTTC. Translation: CASSSGWGALGYTF.

The chain uses TRBV7-9 and TRBJ1-6, with a possible D match to TRBD1 (6 bases). Germline CDR1 reads SEHNR; CDR2 reads FQNEAQ (reference sequence). The CDR3 extends over 13 amino acids. Between the trimmed V and J ends, which lost 4 bases and 10 bases, there was a span of 11 bases. The CDR3 sequence: CASSSEQGSPLHF. The DNA of the CDR3 is TGTGCCAGCAGCTCCGAACAGGGCTCACCCCTCCACTTT.

This clonotype was detected ten times or more. The V call is TRBV5-4, the J call TRBJ2-5; TRBD1 matches at 8 bases. CDR1 and CDR2 from the germline V gene are SGHNT and YYREEE (reference sequence). The V segment lost 1 base and the J segment 5 bases; nucleotides outside the gene matches: 1. The CDR3 is 13 amino acids. CDR3 residues: CASSLRTGETQYF. CDR3 DNA: TGTGCCAGCAGCTTGAGGACAGGGGAGACCCAGTACTTC.

Only a few counts were recorded for this clonotype. The rearrangement links TRBV2 to TRBJ2-4; D remains unclear. Trimming took off 2 bases at V and 6 bases at J, with 11 bases between the two ends. CDR3 length equals 14 residues. CDR1 is SNHLY, CDR2 FYNNEI, per germline. CDR3 region: CASSERLLGNIQYF. Here the CDR3 DNA reads TGTGCCAGCAGTGAACGGCTACTTGGAAACATTCAGTACTTC.

V usage is TRBV5-1 and J usage is TRBJ2-3; 12 positions agree with TRBD2. The CDR3 consists of 15 residues. From germline, CDR1 is SGHRS and CDR2 YFSETQ. Trimming took 0 bases from V and 9 from J; bases not matched to a gene: 5. This CDR3 is CASSLGWTSGATQYF. CDR3 nucleotide sequence: TGCGCCAGCAGCTTGGGGTGGACTAGCGGGGCCACGCAGTATTTT.

This clonotype is a singleton in its sample. The chain couples TRBV12-3 or TRBV12-4 to TRBJ2-7, with 10 bases that match TRBD2. V lost 7 bases and J lost 7; bases outside the gene matches: 7. The CDR3 loop spans 13 amino acids. The CDR3 DNA sequence: TGTGCCAGCACTACTAGCGGGGCAGGGGAGCAGTACTTC. The encoded protein is CASTTSGAGEQYF.

This clonotype was found many times. J is TRBJ2-5 and V is TRBV6-2 or TRBV6-3; no clear D. Trimming pared 2 bases from V and 5 bases from J, leaving 3 bases between. This CDR3 comprises 11 residues. Per the germline V gene, CDR1 is MNHEY and CDR2 is SVGEGT. As DNA, the CDR3 is TGTGCCAGCAGTTACCGGGAGACCCAGTACTTC. This gives the protein CASSYRETQYF.

V usage is TRBV5-1 and J usage is TRBJ2-3; TRBD2 matches 14 bases. The CDR3 length is 16 residues. J was trimmed by 6 bases and V by 4 bases; bases with no gene match: 7. The V gene's germline CDR1 is SGHRS and CDR2 YFSETQ. This CDR3 is CASSQGLAGVFDTQYF. The CDR3 DNA follows: TGCGCCAGCAGCCAGGGACTAGCGGGGGTTTTTGATACGCAGTATTTT. Supplemented by reference TRBV5-1 and TRBJ2-3, the full variable domain reads KAGVTQTPRYLIKTRGQQVTLSCSPISGHRSVSWYQQTPGQGLQFLFEYFSETQRNKGNFPGRFSGRQFSNSRSEMNVSTLELGDSALYLCASSQGLAGVFDTQYFGPGTRLTVL.

The genes are TRBV27 and TRBJ1-2; TRBD1 might be the D (6 bases). CDR3 length equals 15 residues. The germline V gene has CDR1 MNHEY and CDR2 SMNVEV (reference sequence). V was shortened by 3 bases and J by 2 bases, with 13 bases between the two germline ends. In DNA, the CDR3 is TGTGCCAGCAGTTTCTCCGGACAGAACAACTATGGCTACACCTTC. Its protein is CASSFSGQNNYGYTF.

The chain combines TRBV27 with TRBJ1-1; D call uncertain. The ends were cut back, 2 bases at V and 4 bases at J, with 11 bases in the middle. Germline loops: CDR1 MNHEY, CDR2 SMNVEV (reference sequence). There are 14 residues in the CDR3. The DNA of the CDR3 is TGTGCCAGCAGTTTAATGAGGTGGAGCACTGAAGCTTTCTTT. Its translation: CASSLMRWSTEAFF.

This clonotype was counted between two and nine times. The chain employs TRBV15 and TRBJ2-5, with 9 bases identical to TRBD1. Germline V gene lookup returns CDR1 LNHNV and CDR2 YYDKDF (reference sequence). J gave up 5 bases and V 3 bases, and 7 bases lay outside the gene matches. The CDR3 length is 15 residues. CDR3 amino acids: CATSSYRGQGETQYF. The CDR3, as DNA: TGTGCCACCAGCAGCTACAGGGGGCAGGGTGAGACCCAGTACTTC.

The sample holds a few counts of this clonotype. This chain connects TRBV6-5 to TRBJ2-3; 14 nucleotides match TRBD2. In germline, CDR1 is MNHEY, CDR2 SVGAGI. The CDR3 contains 17 residues. V lost 5 bases to trimming and J lost 2 bases; unmatched junction nucleotides: 6. For the CDR3, the DNA is TGTGCCAGCAGTCAGGGACTAGCGGGGGCCCTCACAGATACGCAGTATTTT. It encodes CASSQGLAGALTDTQYF.

The V call is TRBV7-2, the J call TRBJ2-7; D may match TRBD1 or TRBD2 (5 bases each). The CDR3 runs 13 residues. Germline V lookup: CDR1 SGHTA, CDR2 FQGNSA. With 5 bases removed from V and 2 bases from J, the gap between germline ends came to 10 bases. The CDR3 coding sequence is TGTGCCAGCAGCCCTCGGGACCCCTACGAGCAGTACTTC. Translating it yields CASSPRDPYEQYF.

The table lists this clonotype with a few counts. The rearrangement links TRBV4-1 to TRBJ1-5, with D uncertain. Germline V gene data show CDR1 as MGHRA and CDR2 as YSYEKL. This CDR3 has 14 residues. V shed 2 bases and J shed 4 bases, with 9 bases lying between them. CDR3 nucleotide sequence: TGCGCCAGCAGCCAACCGGGCACAAATCAGCCCCAGCATTTT. It yields the protein CASSQPGTNQPQHF.

The V and J genes are TRBV2 and TRBJ1-2, with 7 positions matching TRBD1. This CDR3 has 14 residues. CDR1 and CDR2 (germline): SNHLY, FYNNEI. V was pared by 1 base and J by 8 bases, with 7 bases of the junction left unmatched. The CDR3, as DNA: TGTGCCAGCAGTGAAGGGACAGGCCGTCGGGGCTACACCTTC. It encodes CASSEGTGRRGYTF.

This clonotype appeared a few times. The chain joins TRBV12-3 or TRBV12-4 to TRBJ2-3; 11 bases match TRBD2. CDR3 length: 16 residues. The V and J ends lost 6 bases and 4 bases, in that order; junction bases with no gene match: 9. For the CDR3, the DNA is TGTGCCAGCAGCAAAACTAGCGGGGGCGTGGCAGATACGCAGTATTTT. Protein product: CASSKTSGGVADTQYF.

This clonotype was recorded a few times. V and J are TRBV4-3 and TRBJ2-7; 8 bases are shared with TRBD2. V trimming: 1 base; J trimming: 2 bases; junction bases outside the gene matches: 7. Germline CDR1 and CDR2: LGHNA and YSLEER. This CDR3 has 16 residues. In nucleotides, the CDR3 is TGCGCCAGCAGCCAAGCGCTAGCGGGTCAAGCCTACGAGCAGTACTTC. Translated, it gives CASSQALAGQAYEQYF.

This sequence joins TRBV9 and TRBJ2-7; TRBD2 is a possible D gene (5 bases). The CDR3 extends over 14 amino acids. Germline V gene data show CDR1 as SGDLS and CDR2 as YYNGEE. Trimming shortened V by 0 bases and J by 4 bases, and 11 bases separated the two germline ends. For the CDR3, the DNA is TGTGCCAGCAGCGTAGCTGGTACGGGATACGAGCAGTACTTC. Residues: CASSVAGTGYEQYF.

This chain links TRBV4-1 with TRBJ1-1; 7 bases align to TRBD1. The V segment lost 6 bases and the J segment 6 bases; nucleotides outside the gene matches: 7. Germline values: CDR1 MGHRA, CDR2 YSYEKL. This CDR3 is 13 amino acids long. DNA for the CDR3: TGCGCCAGCAGACCCGGGACAGAACCTGAAGCTTTCTTT. It codes for CASRPGTEPEAFF.

This clonotype has just a few counts. The chain carries TRBV4-3 and TRBJ2-3, with D maybe TRBD2 (6 bases). CDR3 size: 16 residues. Looked up from germline, CDR1 is LGHNA and CDR2 is YSLEER. The germline V and J ends were trimmed by 0 bases and 2 bases, with 12 bases remaining between them. The CDR3 spells CASSQDGGGSTDTQYF. The CDR3, as DNA: TGCGCCAGCAGCCAAGATGGTGGGGGGTCCACAGATACGCAGTATTTT.

Comment on this clonotype: A clone one base away is much larger, so this may be a read error. DNA of the CDR3: TGCGCCAGCAGCATACAGGACAGGTTTGGCGGGGAGCTGTTTTTT. The encoded protein is CASSIQDRFGGELFF. The chain joins TRBV4-1 to TRBJ2-2, with TRBD1 matching 7 bases. J lost 7 bases, V lost 5 bases, and 10 bases had no gene match. Germline-derived CDR1 and CDR2 are MGHRA and YSYEKL. The CDR3 is 15 residues long.

Many counts were recorded for this clonotype. The V call is TRBV6-5, the J call TRBJ2-7; D not certain. Per germline, CDR1 MNHEY and CDR2 SVGAGI. The V gene lost 0 bases and the J gene lost 10 bases, with 13 bases spanning the gap. The CDR3 length is 13 residues. The CDR3 nucleotides are TGTGCCAGCAGTTACTCGCGCCTCGGAGCACAGTACTTC. Residues: CASSYSRLGAQYF.

There are a few counts of this clonotype. This rearrangement joins TRBV5-1 to TRBJ1-1; no definite D call. The V gene's germline CDR1 is SGHRS and CDR2 YFSETQ. V gave up 7 bases and J gave up 4 bases, with 8 bases separating them. This CDR3 comprises 11 residues. As DNA, the CDR3 is TGCGCCAGCTCCGGGAGCACTGAAGCTTTCTTT. Translation: CASSGSTEAFF.